This T cell receptor (beta chain) was profiled in a study of glioma-infiltrating T cells (dated by TCRdb to about 2016). Study-level background: Glioma tissue, non-neoplastic brain tissue and matched peripheral blood mononuclear cells were used as sources from which TCR alpha- and beta-chain repertoires were sequenced. To gauge divergence between tissue and blood T-cell populations, every tissue-infiltrating repertoire was compared against the peripheral blood repertoire from the same patient. Three low-grade glioma patients, eight or nine primary glioblastoma patients and three non-glioma patients contributing non-neoplastic brain tissue were included in the paired cohort.

The CDR3, from cysteine to phenylalanine, totals 13 residues. The sequence is cut down to CDR3 DNA, 39 bases in frame from base 1. The junction carries 12 bases between V and J, which are trimmed by 6 bases and 1 base respectively. Looking up the germline V gene (reference sequence) yields CDR1 DFQATT and CDR2 SNEGSKA. TCR alpha and beta CDR3 regions were amplified with the iRepertoire nested amplicon-rescue multiplex PCR (arm-PCR) platform from RNA. For one-step reverse transcription and amplification, about 95-450 ng of tissue mRNA or PBMC total RNA was used as input. Following bead purification, Illumina adapters were added by a secondary multiplex PCR, and libraries between 200 and 400 bp were gel-purified. Demultiplexing relied on internal 6-nucleotide barcodes carried by the libraries. Sequencing of the libraries was done on an Illumina MiSeq using 2x220 or 2x250 nucleotide paired-end reads. The published analysis was carried out like this. Paired reads were merged with FLASH 1.2.11 and aligned to the GRCh37 human genome with BWA-MEM before extracting TRA and TRB reads. For V and J assignment, an IMGT-derived reference of cassette sequences and CDR3 motifs that included pseudogenes was used. Reads were translated in three frames, and productive CDR3s were defined as those with a C...FGXG motif and no stop codons. A clonotype was defined as a unique combination of a V-J cassette pair and a CDR3 amino acid sequence. Filtering of reads was based on Hamming distance, with the threshold set by the sequence error rate of each sample in mapped regions. The public reads were quality trimmed at Q25 with fastp and then assembled into clones with MiXCR by TCRdb, keeping productive beta chains. All rows with the same CDR3 protein become a single entry with the most common DNA and genes. TCRdb, not the authors, supplied the V and J calls. This sample is represented by tens of thousands of distinct CDR3 sequences; 35% to 45% of them were singletons. The ten largest clones represent roughly two fifths of the sample.

On the study overall, not on this receptor specifically: VJ-independent divergence between tissue and blood was below expectation in non-neoplastic patients but above expectation in all gliomas, especially low-grade gliomas. Very few CDR3 sequences were found to be shared between tissue and blood, and this scarcity was attributed to high CDR3 diversity and limited sampling. Group comparisons rested on small numbers: three non-neoplastic, three low-grade glioma and fewer than 10 glioblastoma patients.

In its sample, this clonotype was seen many times. Its antigen is not yet known. Base qualities were left out, and no much larger clone turns up one base away. The source of this sequence is a human donor with low-grade glioma or glioblastoma, undergoing nonglioma brain surgery, or in good health (not recorded which). The chain is made from TRBV20-1 and TRBJ2-5, with an unclear D gene assignment. Sequenced: glioma tissue, nonneoplastic brain tissue, or PBMCs (not recorded which). The CDR3 has the sequence CSAPVPIQETQYF. The DNA is as follows: TGCAGTGCCCCAGTGCCGATCCAAGAGACCCAGTACTTC.